The 25 T cell receptor beta chains reported below all come from one sample, sequenced in a study of blood T cell repertoires in COVID-19. Clones were read by immunoSEQ multiplex PCR, and TCRdb kept only the in-frame ones, dropping some. The data hold about 290,000 clones, with roughly 89% observed a single time. Sequencing was performed on PBMCs or T cells enriched from blood (not recorded which). These receptors came from a woman aged 40 to 50 who had recovered from COVID-19.

This clone appeared a single time. This rearrangement joins TRBV4-3 to TRBJ1-4; 7 positions match TRBD1. After removal of 4 bases from V and 5 bases from J, the junction contained 7 bases not matched to a gene. The CDR3 consists of 15 residues. The germline V gene has CDR1 LGHNA and CDR2 YSLEER. CDR3 nucleotide sequence: TGCGCCAGCAGCCGCACCATACAGGGGAATGAAAAACTGTTTTTT. It encodes CASSRTIQGNEKLFF.

Of note for this clone: The same CDR3 is also encoded by other DNA sequences in this sample. V and J are TRBV19 and TRBJ1-4, with D uncertain. Trimming took 1 base from V and 0 from J, leaving 6 bases between them. The CDR3 is 15 residues long. Germline loops: CDR1 LNHDA, CDR2 SQIVND (reference sequence). CDR3 bases: TGTGCCAGTAGTATAGCGAGTACAACTAATGAAAAACTGTTTTTT. It yields the protein CASSIASTTNEKLFF.

V and J are TRBV18 and TRBJ1-1; 11 nucleotides line up with TRBD1. The germline V gene encodes CDR1 KGHSH and CDR2 LQKENI. Trimming took 6 bases from V and 6 from J; bases not matched to a gene: 6. This CDR3 spans 14 amino acids. CDR3 sequence: CASSGDRGKPEAFF. CDR3 DNA: TGTGCCAGCTCGGGGGACAGGGGGAAACCTGAAGCTTTCTTT.

The chain recombines TRBV10-2 with TRBJ2-5, with 13 bases fitting TRBD2. The V segment lost 5 bases and the J segment 4 bases; nucleotides outside the gene matches: 1. Looked up from germline, CDR1 is WSHSY and CDR2 is SAAADI. The CDR3 sequence is 14 residues long. The CDR3 DNA follows: TGCGCCAGCAGTTGGACTAGCGGGAGAGAGACCCAGTACTTC. As protein: CASSWTSGRETQYF.

J is TRBJ1-5 and V is TRBV7-2; D gene unclear. CDR1 and CDR2 from the germline V gene are SGHTA and FQGNSA. CDR3 length: 13 residues. The V gene lost 5 bases and the J gene lost 6 bases, with 11 bases spanning the gap. The CDR3 loop reads CASSVDRGQPQHF. The CDR3 DNA is TGTGCCAGCAGCGTCGACCGGGGTCAGCCCCAGCATTTT.

The rearrangement joins TRBV27 to TRBJ2-7; tentatively, D is TRBD2 (7 bases). CDR1 MNHEY and CDR2 SMNVEV come from the germline V gene (reference sequence). The CDR3 runs 15 residues. Trimming removed 4 bases at V and 5 bases at J, with 18 bases between. For the CDR3, the DNA is TGTGCCAGCAGTTCATGGGGCGGGGGACAAAACGAGCAGTACTTC. This encodes CASSSWGGGQNEQYF.

The J gene is TRBJ1-5, the V gene TRBV4-2; D remains ambiguous. The CDR3 has 13 amino acids. CDR1 is LGHNA and CDR2 is YNFKEQ in the germline V gene. V shed 0 bases and J shed 5 bases, with 5 bases lying between them. CDR3 sequence: CASSQDSYQPQHF. For the CDR3, the DNA is TGTGCCAGCAGCCAAGATTCGTATCAGCCCCAGCATTTT.

The chain joins TRBV12-3 or TRBV12-4 to TRBJ1-4, with D unresolved. The CDR3 length is 12 residues. The V gene lost 4 bases and the J gene lost 3 bases, with 3 bases spanning the gap. This chain's CDR3 is CASSSANEKLFF. CDR3 sequence (DNA): TGTGCCAGCAGTTCGGCTAATGAAAAACTGTTTTTT.

V gene TRBV19 combines with J gene TRBJ1-6; 10 positions agree with TRBD1. V dropped 5 bases and J dropped 5; count of bases not matched to a gene: 6. The CDR3 sequence is 16 residues long. CDR1 is LNHDA and CDR2 is SQIVND in the germline V gene (reference sequence). The CDR3 DNA reads as TGTGCCAGTAGTCCCCGGGACAGGGGAAATAATTCACCCCTCCACTTT. Its translation is CASSPRDRGNNSPLHF.

V gene TRBV27 combines with J gene TRBJ1-5; D perhaps matches TRBD1 (5 bases). Germline loops: CDR1 MNHEY, CDR2 SMNVEV (reference sequence). The V and J ends lost 3 bases and 10 bases respectively, with 16 bases between them. The CDR3 contains 14 residues. The CDR3, as DNA: TGTGCCAGCAGTTTTGGAGGGGCGGCCGCCCCCCAGCATTTT. This codes for CASSFGGAAAPQHF.

V and J are TRBV19 and TRBJ2-3; D is possibly TRBD1 (5 bases). Trimming removed 10 bases from V and 2 bases from J, with 10 bases in between. Looked up from germline, CDR1 is LNHDA and CDR2 is SQIVND (reference sequence). There are 12 residues in the CDR3. CDR3 DNA sequence: TGTGCCACTGAGGACACCACAGATACGCAGTATTTT. It translates to CATEDTTDTQYF.

This chain connects TRBV5-4 to TRBJ1-6, with D possibly being TRBD1 (5 bases). V was cut by 0 bases and J by 12 bases, with 13 bases left in between. Germline V gene data show CDR1 as SGHNT and CDR2 as YYREEE (reference sequence). The CDR3 contains 14 residues. The CDR3 protein is CASSLGQTAGPLHF. The CDR3 DNA sequence: TGTGCCAGCAGCTTGGGACAGACTGCTGGACCCCTCCACTTT.

V gene TRBV9 combines with J gene TRBJ2-1; TRBD1 matches at 8 bases. J lost 14 bases, V lost 4 bases, and 11 bases had no gene match. The germline V gene encodes CDR1 SGDLS and CDR2 YYNGEE. CDR3 length: 13 residues. Here the CDR3 DNA reads TGTGCCAGCAGCTTACTTGGACAGGGACCTAAGTTCTTC. Translation: CASSLLGQGPKFF.

The CDR3 loop is CASSLAPGSNQPQHF. CDR3 nucleotide sequence: TGCGCCAGCAGCTTGGCTCCAGGGAGCAATCAGCCCCAGCATTTT. The J gene is TRBJ1-5, the V gene TRBV5-1; D is perhaps TRBD1 (5 bases). From germline, CDR1 is SGHRS and CDR2 YFSETQ. The CDR3 is made up of 15 amino acids. V was shortened by 0 bases and J by 1 base, with 8 bases between the two germline ends.

The V call is TRBV3-1 (or the pseudogene TRBV3-2), the J call TRBJ2-7; 9 bases agree with TRBD2. Germline V gives CDR1 LGHDT, CDR2 YNNKEL (reference sequence). The ends lost 4 bases at V and 6 bases at J; junction bases unmatched: 7. CDR3 length equals 14 residues. The CDR3 protein is CASSLVSGGLEQYF. CDR3 DNA sequence: TGTGCCAGCAGCCTAGTTAGCGGGGGACTCGAGCAGTACTTC.

The chain couples TRBV19 to TRBJ1-2; 7 positions agree with TRBD1. Germline CDR1 and CDR2: LNHDA and SQIVND (reference sequence). This CDR3 contains 14 residues. J gave up 1 base and V 6 bases, and 5 bases lay outside the gene matches. CDR3 in DNA: TGTGCCAGTAGCGGACAGGTTAATAACTATGGCTACACCTTC. Translating it yields CASSGQVNNYGYTF. The whole variable domain, remainder taken from reference TRBV19 and TRBJ1-2, is DGGITQSPKYLFRKEGQNVTLSCEQNLNHDAMYWYRQDPGQGLRLIYYSQIVNDFQKGDIAEGYSVSREKKESFPLTVTSAQKNPTAFYLCASSGQVNNYGYTFGSGTRLTVV.

The chain combines TRBV5-6 with TRBJ1-1; perhaps TRBD1 as D (6 bases). The germline gives CDR1 SGHDT, CDR2 YYEEEE. The CDR3 runs to 13 residues. Trimming removed 4 bases at V and 3 bases at J, with 10 bases between. The CDR3 loop reads CASSAGADTEAFF. The DNA for the CDR3 is TGTGCCAGCAGCGCAGGGGCGGACACTGAAGCTTTCTTT.

This clone was detected only a few times. The V gene is TRBV7-3, the J gene TRBJ2-2, with D perhaps TRBD2 (6 bases). CDR3 size: 16 residues. In germline, CDR1 is SGHTA, CDR2 FQGTGA. The V gene lost 2 bases and the J gene lost 4 bases, with 14 bases spanning the gap. The CDR3 nucleotides are TGTGCCAGCAGCTTAGGTAGCGGCACTATCACCGGGGAGCTGTTTTTT. It encodes CASSLGSGTITGELFF.

The rearrangement links TRBV5-4 to TRBJ2-1, with 8 bases matching TRBD2. In germline, CDR1 is SGHNT, CDR2 YYREEE (reference sequence). J lost 0 bases, V lost 2 bases, and 1 base had no gene match. The CDR3 extends over 15 amino acids. The CDR3 here is CASSFTSGSYNEQFF. CDR3 sequence (DNA): TGTGCCAGCAGCTTCACTAGCGGCTCCTACAATGAGCAGTTCTTC.

A remark on this clone: Other DNA sequences from this sample encode an identical CDR3 as well. The chain recombines TRBV9 with TRBJ1-5, with a tentative D call TRBD1 (6 bases). The CDR3 runs to 15 residues. The V gene's germline CDR1 is SGDLS and CDR2 YYNGEE. The V gene lost 0 bases and the J gene lost 0 bases, with 7 bases spanning the gap. CDR3 protein: CASSVGQASNQPQHF. The CDR3 DNA sequence: TGTGCCAGCAGCGTAGGACAGGCTAGCAATCAGCCCCAGCATTTT. The variable domain in full, completed from reference TRBV9 and TRBJ1-5, reads DSGVTQTPKHLITATGQRVTLRCSPRSGDLSVYWYQQSLDQGLQFLIQYYNGEERAKGNILERFSAQQFPDLHSELNLSSLELGDSALYFCASSVGQASNQPQHFGDGTRLSIL.

V and J are TRBV5-1 and TRBJ1-4, with TRBD1 matching 10 bases. The CDR3 has 16 residues. Germline CDR1 SGHRS, CDR2 YFSETQ. V was pared by 4 bases and J by 4 bases, with 7 bases of the junction left unmatched. In DNA form, the CDR3 reads TGCGCCAGCAGCAGTACGGGACAGGGGTATAATGAAAAACTGTTTTTT. Its protein product is CASSSTGQGYNEKLFF.

V and J are TRBV14 and TRBJ2-3; D perhaps matches TRBD2 (6 bases). The V gene's germline CDR1 is SGHDN and CDR2 FVKESK. This CDR3 has 16 residues. Trimming shortened V by 2 bases and J by 3 bases, and 15 bases separated the two germline ends. The CDR3 loop is CASSQLRAGFTDTQYF. The CDR3, as DNA: TGTGCCAGCAGCCAACTCCGGGCGGGATTTACAGATACGCAGTATTTT.

The rearrangement joins TRBV5-1 to TRBJ2-1; D gene ambiguous. The germline V gene encodes CDR1 SGHRS and CDR2 YFSETQ. The CDR3 runs to 14 residues. Deletions cut 0 bases from V and 3 bases from J, with 7 bases between. Here the CDR3 reads CASSLVQDYNEQFF. The CDR3 DNA sequence: TGCGCCAGCAGCTTGGTGCAGGACTACAATGAGCAGTTCTTC.

This clone showed up just a few times. The chain uses TRBV7-9 and TRBJ1-1, with D possibly being TRBD1 (6 bases). Between the trimmed V and J ends, which lost 7 bases and 3 bases, there was a span of 15 bases. The CDR3 has 14 amino acids. Germline CDR1 reads SEHNR; CDR2 reads FQNEAQ (reference sequence). The CDR3 loop is CASIISPGDTEAFF. CDR3 nucleotides: TGTGCCAGCATCATCTCCCCAGGGGACACTGAAGCTTTCTTT.

J is TRBJ1-2 and V is TRBV9, with D unclear. Trimming cost V 3 bases and J 8 bases, with 11 bases left between them. This CDR3 has 12 amino acids. The V gene's germline CDR1 is SGDLS and CDR2 YYNGEE. CDR3 nucleotide sequence: TGTGCCAGCAGCGCGATAACGGGGGGCTACACCTTC. Its protein is CASSAITGGYTF.